The clone carrying this T cell receptor (beta chain) was found many times. Time point here: newly diagnosed GD, antithyroid drugs for less than 3 months. Extracted PBMC RNA gave rise to the TCR library. Construction of TCR beta libraries relied on iRepertoire HTBI primers and on Arm-PCR targeting CDR3 regions. TCRdb re-called the multiplex PCR reads through MiXCR, storing one row per CDR3 protein. The sample yields about 470,000 distinct CDR3 sequences, 15% to 20% seen once. The V end was cut by 5 bases, the J end by 1 base, with 15 bases between. CDR1 and CDR2 (germline): SGHTA, FQGNSA. CDR3 length: 16 amino acids. This specimen belongs to a study of regulatory T cells in long-lasting Graves disease. The same data also went into a second study, on T cells in Graves' hyperthyroidism and ophthalmopathy. As that report states: Graves' hyperthyroidism was deemed stable given no ophthalmopathy progression within 18 months.

The rearrangement links TRBV7-2 to TRBJ2-4; D may be TRBD2 (6 bases). The specimen was peripheral blood mononuclear cells (PBMCs), collected at new diagnosis, from a patient treated with antithyroid drugs. This clonotype originated in a man in his forties or fifties with Graves disease. CDR3 DNA sequence: TGTGCCAGCAGCCCACAGGCTGGAGGGGCCAAAAACATTCAGTACTTC. Its protein is CASSPQAGGAKNIQYF.